This T cell receptor (beta chain) was documented in a study of spatial heterogeneity in lung cancer. Study-wide results and limits: For expanded intratumoral alpha and beta TCRs, counts tracked tumor mutation counts.

Time point in this sample: sample taken at primary tumor resection. Unsorted samples of tumor, nontumor lung or frozen PBMC had their whole RNA sequenced. This clonotype was found many times. Its matching antigen is unknown. TCRdb re-analysed the 5' RACE reads in MiXCR, keeping a single row per CDR3 protein. The data contain about 10,000 distinct CDR3 sequences, approximately 12% of them singletons. With 3 bases removed from V and 7 bases from J, the gap between germline ends came to 7 bases. From germline, CDR1 is SGHTA and CDR2 FQGNSA. The CDR3 is made up of 12 amino acids. The receptor was derived from a male donor with early-stage non-small cell lung cancer. Material: lung tumor tissue, obtained at surgery. The V call is TRBV7-2, the J call TRBJ2-1, with D uncertain. The CDR3 DNA sequence: TGTGCCAGCAGCTTCTCATGGAATGAGCAGTTCTTC. This translates into CASSFSWNEQFF.